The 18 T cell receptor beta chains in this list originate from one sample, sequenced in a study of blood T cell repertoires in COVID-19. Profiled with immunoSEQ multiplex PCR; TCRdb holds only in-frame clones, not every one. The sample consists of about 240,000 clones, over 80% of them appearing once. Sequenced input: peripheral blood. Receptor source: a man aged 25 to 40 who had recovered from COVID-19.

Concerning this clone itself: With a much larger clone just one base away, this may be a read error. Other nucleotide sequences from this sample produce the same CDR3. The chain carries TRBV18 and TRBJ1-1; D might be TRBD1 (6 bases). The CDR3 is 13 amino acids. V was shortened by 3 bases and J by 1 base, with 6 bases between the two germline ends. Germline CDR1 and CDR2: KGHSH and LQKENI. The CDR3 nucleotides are TGTGCCAGCTCACCGACAGGGAACACTGAAGCTTTCTTT. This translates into CASSPTGNTEAFF.

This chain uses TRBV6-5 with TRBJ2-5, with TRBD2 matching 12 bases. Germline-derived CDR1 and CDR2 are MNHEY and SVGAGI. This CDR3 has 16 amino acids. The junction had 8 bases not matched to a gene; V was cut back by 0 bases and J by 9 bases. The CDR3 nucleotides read TGTGCCAGCAGTTACTCGAGACTAGCGGGGGCCTCGGCCCAGTACTTC. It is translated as CASSYSRLAGASAQYF.

The CDR3 DNA is TGTGCCAGCAGCTTAGGGGTGCCCGGGATCACTGAAGCTTTCTTT. Residues: CASSLGVPGITEAFF. V gene TRBV7-3 combines with J gene TRBJ1-1; the D is unclear. This CDR3 region has 15 residues. Trimming took 2 bases from V and 4 from J, leaving 14 bases between them. Per germline, CDR1 SGHTA and CDR2 FQGTGA.

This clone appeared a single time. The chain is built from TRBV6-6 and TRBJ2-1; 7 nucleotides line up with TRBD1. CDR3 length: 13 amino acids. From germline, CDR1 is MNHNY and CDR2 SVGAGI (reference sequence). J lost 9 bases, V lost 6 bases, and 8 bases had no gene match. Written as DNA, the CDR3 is TGTGCCAGCAGGAAGGGACAGAGCGGTGAGCAGTTCTTC. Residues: CASRKGQSGEQFF.

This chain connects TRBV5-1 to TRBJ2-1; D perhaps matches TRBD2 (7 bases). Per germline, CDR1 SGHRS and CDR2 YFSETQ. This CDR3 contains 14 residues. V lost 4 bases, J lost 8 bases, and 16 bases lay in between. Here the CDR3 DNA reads TGCGCCAGCAGCCCGCTAGGGGGGGAGCATGAGCAGTTCTTC. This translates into CASSPLGGEHEQFF. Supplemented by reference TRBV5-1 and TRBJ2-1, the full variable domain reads KAGVTQTPRYLIKTRGQQVTLSCSPISGHRSVSWYQQTPGQGLQFLFEYFSETQRNKGNFPGRFSGRQFSNSRSEMNVSTLELGDSALYLCASSPLGGEHEQFFGPGTRLTVL.

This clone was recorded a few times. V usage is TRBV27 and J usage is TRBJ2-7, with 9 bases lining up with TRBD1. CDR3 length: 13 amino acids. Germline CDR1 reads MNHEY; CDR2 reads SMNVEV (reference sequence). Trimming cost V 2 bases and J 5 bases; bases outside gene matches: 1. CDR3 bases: TGTGCCAGCAGTTTAACAGGGGGCGACGAGCAGTACTTC. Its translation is CASSLTGGDEQYF.

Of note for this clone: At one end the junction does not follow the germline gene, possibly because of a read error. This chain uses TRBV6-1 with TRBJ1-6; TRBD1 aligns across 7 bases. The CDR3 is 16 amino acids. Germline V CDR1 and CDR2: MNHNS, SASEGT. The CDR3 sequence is CASREGGFIYNSPLHF. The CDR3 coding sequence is TGTGCCAGCAGAGAAGGGGGCTTCATTTATAATTCACCCCTCCACTTT.

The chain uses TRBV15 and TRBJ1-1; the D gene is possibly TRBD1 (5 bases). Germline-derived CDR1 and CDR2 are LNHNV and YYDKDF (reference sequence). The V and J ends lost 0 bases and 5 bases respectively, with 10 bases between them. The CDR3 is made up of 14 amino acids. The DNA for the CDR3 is TGTGCCACCAGCAGAGATCTGGGGGGAACTGAAGCTTTCTTT. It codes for CATSRDLGGTEAFF.

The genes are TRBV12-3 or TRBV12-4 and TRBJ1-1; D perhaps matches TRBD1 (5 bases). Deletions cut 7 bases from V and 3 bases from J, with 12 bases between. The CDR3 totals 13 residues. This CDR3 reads CASNLQGYTEAFF. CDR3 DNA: TGTGCCAGCAACCTTCAGGGTTACACTGAAGCTTTCTTT.

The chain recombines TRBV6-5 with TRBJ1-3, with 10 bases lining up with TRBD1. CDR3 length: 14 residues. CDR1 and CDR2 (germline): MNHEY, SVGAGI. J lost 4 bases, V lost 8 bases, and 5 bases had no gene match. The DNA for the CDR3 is TGTGCCAGCGGGGACAGGGGAGCGGGAAACACCATATATTTT. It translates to CASGDRGAGNTIYF.

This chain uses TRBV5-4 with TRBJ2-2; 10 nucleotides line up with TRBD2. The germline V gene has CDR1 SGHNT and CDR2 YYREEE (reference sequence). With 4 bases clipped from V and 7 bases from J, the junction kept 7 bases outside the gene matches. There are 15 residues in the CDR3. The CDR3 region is CASSLSGGANGELFF. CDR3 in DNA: TGTGCCAGCAGCCTGAGCGGGGGGGCTAACGGGGAGCTGTTTTTT.

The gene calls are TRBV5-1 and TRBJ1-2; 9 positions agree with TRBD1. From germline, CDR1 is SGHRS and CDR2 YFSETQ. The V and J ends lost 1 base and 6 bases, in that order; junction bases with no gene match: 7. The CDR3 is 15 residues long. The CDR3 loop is CASSLQTGTGNGYTF. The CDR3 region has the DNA TGCGCCAGCAGCTTGCAAACCGGGACAGGGAATGGCTACACCTTC.

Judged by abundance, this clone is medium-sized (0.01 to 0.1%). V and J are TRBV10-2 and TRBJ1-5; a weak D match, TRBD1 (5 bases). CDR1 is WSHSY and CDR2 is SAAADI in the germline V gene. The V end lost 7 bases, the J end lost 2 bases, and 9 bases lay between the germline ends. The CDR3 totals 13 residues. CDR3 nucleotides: TGCGCCAGCATGGGCAGGGGCAATCAGCCCCAGCATTTT. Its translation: CASMGRGNQPQHF.

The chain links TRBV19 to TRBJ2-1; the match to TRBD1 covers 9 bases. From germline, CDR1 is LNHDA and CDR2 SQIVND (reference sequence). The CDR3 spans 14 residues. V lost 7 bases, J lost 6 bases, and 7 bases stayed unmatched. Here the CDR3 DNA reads TGTGCCAGTACTAACGGACAGGGGCTCAATGAGCAGTTCTTC. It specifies CASTNGQGLNEQFF.

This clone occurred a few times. In DNA form, the CDR3 reads TGTGCCAGCAGTTTATGGGGCGAGAGCACTGAAGCTTTCTTT. Translated: CASSLWGESTEAFF. V is TRBV28 and J is TRBJ1-1; D is unresolved. The germline V and J ends were trimmed by 0 bases and 4 bases, with 9 bases remaining between them. Germline V gene data show CDR1 as MDHEN and CDR2 as SYDVKM. The CDR3 consists of 14 residues.

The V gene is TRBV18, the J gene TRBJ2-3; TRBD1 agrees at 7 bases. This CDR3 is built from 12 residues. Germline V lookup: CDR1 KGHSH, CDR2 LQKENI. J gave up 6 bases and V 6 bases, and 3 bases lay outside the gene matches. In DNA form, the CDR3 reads TGTGCCAGCTCCGACAGGGTGGATACGCAGTATTTT. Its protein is CASSDRVDTQYF.

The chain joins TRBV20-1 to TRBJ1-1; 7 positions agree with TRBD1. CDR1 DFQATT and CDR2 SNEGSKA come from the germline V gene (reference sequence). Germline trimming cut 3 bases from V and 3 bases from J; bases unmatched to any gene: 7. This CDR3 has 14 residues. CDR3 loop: CSASLTGWDTEAFF. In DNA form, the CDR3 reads TGCAGTGCTAGTTTGACAGGGTGGGACACTGAAGCTTTCTTT.

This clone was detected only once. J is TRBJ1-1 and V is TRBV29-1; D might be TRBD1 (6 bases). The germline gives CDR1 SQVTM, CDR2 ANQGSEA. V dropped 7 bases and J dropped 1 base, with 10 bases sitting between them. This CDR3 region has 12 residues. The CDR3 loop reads CSAGQQNTEAFF. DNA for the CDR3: TGCAGCGCCGGACAGCAGAACACTGAAGCTTTCTTT.